The clone carrying this TCR beta chain was seen many times. Its antigen is undetermined. This sample stems from a study of identical twins. Study-level results: Compared with unrelated sharing, twin-shared out-of-frame alpha sequences had more low-probability sequences.

A single record per CDR3 protein comes from TCRdb applying MiXCR to the 5' RACE reads. The sample records 600,000 to 800,000 distinct CDR3 sequences, over 20% being singletons. The CDR3 runs 15 residues. From germline, CDR1 is LGHNA and CDR2 YSLEER. After removal of 4 bases from V and 9 bases from J, the junction contained 4 bases not matched to a gene. The data were also submitted as part of a second study, on T cells expressing NK-cell markers. This second report adds: Alpha-beta TCR T cells were the sole sorting target in several experiments, owing to an anti-gamma-delta TCR antibody.

The source is a woman younger than 30 in good health. The chain has TRBV4-3 and TRBJ2-1, with 15 bases identical to TRBD2. Sequenced: PBMCs. CDR3 in DNA: TGCGCCAGCAGCCCCCAGGGACTAGCGGGAGGTGAGCAGTTCTTC. This sequence encodes CASSPQGLAGGEQFF.